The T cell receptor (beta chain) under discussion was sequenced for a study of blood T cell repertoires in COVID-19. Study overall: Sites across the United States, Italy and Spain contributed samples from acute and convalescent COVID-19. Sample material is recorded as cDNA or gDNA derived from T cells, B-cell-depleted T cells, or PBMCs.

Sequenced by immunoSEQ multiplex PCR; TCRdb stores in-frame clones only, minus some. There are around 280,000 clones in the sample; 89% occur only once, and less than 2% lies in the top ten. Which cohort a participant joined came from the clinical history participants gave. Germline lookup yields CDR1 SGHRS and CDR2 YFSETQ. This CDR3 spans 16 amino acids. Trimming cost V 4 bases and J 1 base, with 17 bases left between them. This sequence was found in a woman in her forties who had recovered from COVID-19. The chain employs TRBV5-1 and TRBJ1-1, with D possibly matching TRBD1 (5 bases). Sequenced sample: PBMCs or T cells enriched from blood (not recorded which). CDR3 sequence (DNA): TGCGCCAGCAGCGCTGCAGGGTCACATGGGAACACTGAAGCTTTCTTT. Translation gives CASSAAGSHGNTEAFF. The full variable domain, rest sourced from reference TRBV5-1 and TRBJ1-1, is KAGVTQTPRYLIKTRGQQVTLSCSPISGHRSVSWYQQTPGQGLQFLFEYFSETQRNKGNFPGRFSGRQFSNSRSEMNVSTLELGDSALYLCASSAAGSHGNTEAFFGQGTRLTVV.